These 27 T cell receptor beta chains came from one sample sequenced in a study of identifying expanded T cells in peripheral blood. The data were produced by immunoSEQ multiplex PCR, yet TCRdb's version contains in-frame clones alone and is incomplete. The table has tens of thousands of clones, 80% to 90% seen once. Material: blood. The receptors were sampled from a person aged 18-69 years in good health.

V is TRBV23-1 and J is TRBJ1-5, with a tentative D call TRBD1 (5 bases). TRBV23-1 is designated an ORF whose function remains uncertain. V lost 0 bases and J 4 bases, leaving 16 bases between the germline ends. The CDR3 has 17 residues. The CDR3 DNA sequence: TGCGCCAGCAGTCAATCGAAGGGCAGACAGTATAATCAGCCCCAGCATTTT. This sequence encodes CASSQSKGRQYNQPQHF.

This clone was counted a few times. This sequence joins TRBV2 and TRBJ2-1; TRBD2 agrees at 9 bases. The CDR3 loop spans 14 amino acids. Germline-derived CDR1 and CDR2 are SNHLY and FYNNEI. V was pared by 8 bases and J by 8 bases, with 10 bases of the junction left unmatched. CDR3 DNA: TGTGCCAGCGGACCGGGACTAGCCTTGCATGAGCAGTTCTTC. Residues: CASGPGLALHEQFF.

This chain links TRBV5-8 with TRBJ2-5; TRBD1 matches 7 bases. Trimming at V came to 5 bases and at J to 5 bases, leaving 9 bases not matched to a gene. The CDR3 runs to 14 residues. Germline V gene data show CDR1 as SGHTS and CDR2 as YDEGEE. Here the CDR3 reads CASSLGQIDETQYF. The CDR3 nucleotides are TGTGCCAGCAGTCTGGGACAGATAGATGAGACCCAGTACTTC.

The gene calls are TRBV18 and TRBJ2-1; 10 nucleotides agree with TRBD2. The V and J ends lost 3 bases and 7 bases, in that order; junction bases with no gene match: 6. Per the germline V gene, CDR1 is KGHSH and CDR2 is LQKENI. This CDR3 is built from 15 residues. CDR3 coding DNA: TGTGCCAGCTCACCGGGAGCGGGAGGGCGAAATGAGCAGTTCTTC. This translates into CASSPGAGGRNEQFF.

V is TRBV7-2 and J is TRBJ2-1; D is undetermined. The V gene's germline CDR1 is SGHTA and CDR2 FQGNSA. This CDR3 contains 15 residues. V was clipped by 2 bases and J by 0 bases, with 8 bases between them. This CDR3 is CASSLNANSYNEQFF. The CDR3 nucleotides are TGTGCCAGCAGCTTAAATGCGAACTCCTACAATGAGCAGTTCTTC.

This rearrangement joins TRBV6-1 to TRBJ2-2; D gene uncertain. This CDR3 has 14 residues. Trimming removed 4 bases from V and 1 base from J, with 7 bases in between. CDR1 is MNHNS and CDR2 is SASEGT in the germline V gene. The chain's CDR3 is CASSAVQNTGELFF. The CDR3 nucleotides are TGTGCCAGCAGTGCAGTTCAGAACACCGGGGAGCTGTTTTTT.

This chain links TRBV5-1 with TRBJ1-1; 8 positions match TRBD1. V shed 4 bases, J shed 5 bases, and the junction held 7 bases outside the gene matches. Germline-derived CDR1 and CDR2 are SGHRS and YFSETQ. The CDR3 has 14 residues. The CDR3 region is CASSPGTGRTEAFF. The CDR3, as DNA: TGCGCCAGCAGCCCCGGGACAGGTCGAACTGAAGCTTTCTTT.

CDR3 bases: TGTGCCAGCAGTTTGTCAGGGAATGGCTATGGCTACACCTTC. This encodes CASSLSGNGYGYTF. This chain connects TRBV27 to TRBJ1-2; possible D gene TRBD1, 5 bases. Germline CDR1 MNHEY, CDR2 SMNVEV (reference sequence). The CDR3 runs to 14 residues. V lost 3 bases and J 4 bases, leaving 12 bases between the germline ends.

The chain combines TRBV13 with TRBJ2-5; unclear D gene. Per the germline V gene, CDR1 is PRHDT and CDR2 is FYEKMQ (reference sequence). This CDR3 spans 14 amino acids. Trimming removed 6 bases at V and 3 bases at J, with 14 bases between. CDR3 nucleotide sequence: TGTGCCAGCAGTTATGATTACGGAGAAGAGACCCAGTACTTC. Encoded protein: CASSYDYGEETQYF. The whole variable domain, filled in from reference TRBV13 and TRBJ2-5, reads AAGVIQSPRHLIKEKRETATLKCYPIPRHDTVYWYQQGPGQDPQFLISFYEKMQSDKGSIPDRFSAQQFSDYHSELNMSSLELGDSALYFCASSYDYGEETQYFGPGTRLLVL.

The genes are TRBV30 and TRBJ1-5; the D is unclear. CDR3 length equals 14 residues. With 2 bases removed from V and 3 bases from J, the gap between germline ends came to 11 bases. Per germline, CDR1 GTSNPN and CDR2 SVGIG (reference sequence). The CDR3 spells CAWSSSQLNQPQHF. The CDR3 bases are TGTGCCTGGAGTAGTAGTCAGCTCAATCAGCCCCAGCATTTT.

The V gene is TRBV4-1, the J gene TRBJ2-1; D gene unclear. The CDR3 totals 14 residues. Germline V lookup: CDR1 MGHRA, CDR2 YSYEKL. The ends were cut back, 1 base at V and 8 bases at J, with 12 bases in the middle. The chain's CDR3 is CASSQVLRGYEQFF. For the CDR3, the DNA is TGCGCCAGCAGCCAAGTCCTTCGAGGTTATGAGCAGTTCTTC.

The gene calls are TRBV30 and TRBJ1-1; 8 nucleotides match TRBD1. CDR1 is GTSNPN, CDR2 SVGIG, per germline (reference sequence). The CDR3 totals 14 residues. Trimming at V came to 1 base and at J to 5 bases, leaving 6 bases not matched to a gene. The DNA of the CDR3 is TGTGCCTGGAGTGGGACAGGGAAGAGGACTGAAGCTTTCTTT. It encodes CAWSGTGKRTEAFF. Together with reference TRBV30 and TRBJ1-1, the CDR3 gives the full variable domain: SQTIHQWPATLVQPVGSPLSLECTVEGTSNPNLYWYRQAAGRGLQLLFYSVGIGQISSEVPQNLSASRPQDRQFILSSKKLLLSDSGFYLCAWSGTGKRTEAFFGQGTRLTVV.

V is TRBV2 and J is TRBJ2-7; D might be TRBD2 (6 bases). Trimming took off 5 bases at V and 6 bases at J, with 17 bases between the two ends. Germline CDR1 SNHLY, CDR2 FYNNEI. The CDR3 sequence is 14 residues long. The CDR3 reads CASSPKAEGSEQYF. Written as DNA, the CDR3 is TGTGCCAGCAGTCCGAAGGCGGAGGGTTCCGAGCAGTACTTC.

The chain couples TRBV28 to TRBJ1-5; D is undetermined. The CDR3 spans 13 residues. CDR1 is MDHEN, CDR2 SYDVKM, per germline. V dropped 6 bases and J dropped 7 bases, with 13 bases sitting between them. This CDR3 reads CASRVEVRQPQHF. DNA of the CDR3: TGTGCCAGCAGGGTAGAGGTACGCCAGCCCCAGCATTTT.

This clone has more than one count but fewer than ten. The rearrangement uses TRBV13 and TRBJ2-3; TRBD1 agrees at 8 bases. The germline V gene has CDR1 PRHDT and CDR2 FYEKMQ (reference sequence). The junction had 7 bases not matched to a gene; V was cut back by 4 bases and J by 4 bases. The CDR3 runs to 15 residues. CDR3 in amino acids: CASSSRDRPPDTQYF. DNA for the CDR3: TGTGCCAGCAGCTCCCGGGACAGGCCCCCAGATACGCAGTATTTT.

CDR3 sequence reads: CASSLAPGAGGSPLHF. The CDR3 DNA reads as TGCGCCAGCAGCTTGGCCCCAGGGGCAGGCGGTTCACCCCTCCACTTT. The chain employs TRBV5-1 and TRBJ1-6; D might be TRBD1 (6 bases). Looked up from germline, CDR1 is SGHRS and CDR2 is YFSETQ. V gave up 0 bases and J gave up 9 bases, with 16 bases separating them. This CDR3 spans 16 amino acids. The full variable domain, its missing parts supplied by reference TRBV5-1 and TRBJ1-6, is KAGVTQTPRYLIKTRGQQVTLSCSPISGHRSVSWYQQTPGQGLQFLFEYFSETQRNKGNFPGRFSGRQFSNSRSEMNVSTLELGDSALYLCASSLAPGAGGSPLHFGNGTRLTVT.

Here the CDR3 reads CASSNHLYAGVPYEQYF. In nucleotides, the CDR3 is TGTGCCAGCAGCAACCATTTGTATGCGGGGGTACCCTACGAGCAGTACTTC. V and J are TRBV21-1 and TRBJ2-7; the table assigns TRBD2, which was not confirmed against the DNA. TRBV21-1 is a pseudogene. CDR3 length: 17 residues.

V gene TRBV5-1 combines with J gene TRBJ2-3; 10 nucleotides agree with TRBD2. The CDR3 loop spans 16 amino acids. V shed 3 bases and J 4 bases; nucleotides not matched to a gene: 8. Germline V gene data show CDR1 as SGHRS and CDR2 as YFSETQ. CDR3 nucleotides: TGCGCCAGCAGCTCCCAAACTAGCGGGACAGCAGATACGCAGTATTTT. Its protein is CASSSQTSGTADTQYF.

This chain connects TRBV13 to TRBJ2-7; possible D gene TRBD1, 6 bases. V was cut by 2 bases and J by 5 bases, with 13 bases left in between. CDR3 length equals 14 residues. Germline CDR1 reads PRHDT; CDR2 reads FYEKMQ (reference sequence). CDR3 residues: CASSLSQGRHEQYF. In nucleotides, the CDR3 is TGTGCCAGCAGCTTATCACAGGGAAGGCACGAGCAGTACTTC.

The V gene is TRBV7-3, the J gene TRBJ2-2; D gene uncertain. The germline V gene encodes CDR1 SGHTA and CDR2 FQGTGA. The germline V and J ends were trimmed by 4 bases and 2 bases, with 11 bases remaining between them. This CDR3 is 15 amino acids long. This chain's CDR3 is CASSYRYSNTGELFF. CDR3 in DNA: TGTGCCAGCAGCTATCGGTATAGTAACACCGGGGAGCTGTTTTTT.

The V and J genes are TRBV28 and TRBJ2-1, with D tentatively TRBD1 or TRBD2 (5 bases each). Germline CDR1 reads MDHEN; CDR2 reads SYDVKM. The CDR3 covers 13 residues. Trimming stripped 6 bases from V and 8 bases from J, with 14 bases between. The DNA of the CDR3 is TGTGCCAGCAGGTTACAGGTGGGAGATGAGCAGTTCTTC. Translated: CASRLQVGDEQFF. Combining the CDR3 with reference TRBV28 and TRBJ2-1 gives the whole variable domain DVKVTQSSRYLVKRTGEKVFLECVQDMDHENMFWYRQDPGLGLRLIYFSYDVKMKEKGDIPEGYSVSREKKERFSLILESASTNQTSMYLCASRLQVGDEQFFGPGTRLTVL.

This chain uses TRBV13 with TRBJ2-7; D call uncertain. The V gene lost 1 base and the J gene lost 3 bases, with 10 bases spanning the gap. The CDR3 consists of 14 residues. The germline gives CDR1 PRHDT, CDR2 FYEKMQ (reference sequence). The DNA of the CDR3 is TGTGCCAGCAGCTTAGCTCCCACCGGCTACGAGCAGTACTTC. Amino acid sequence: CASSLAPTGYEQYF.

As for this clone: One junction end disagrees with the germline gene, perhaps due to a read error. The chain is built from TRBV7-7 and TRBJ2-5; D is perhaps TRBD2 (6 bases). The length of the CDR3 is 14 residues. The germline CDR1 and CDR2 sequences are SSHAT and FNYEAQ (reference sequence). Here the CDR3 reads CASTPGTAWETQYF. The CDR3, as DNA: TGTGCTAGCACCCCTGGGACTGCGTGGGAGACCCAGTACTTC.

This chain uses TRBV20-1 with TRBJ1-2, with D unresolved. This CDR3 has 11 residues. V gave up 3 bases and J gave up 8 bases, with 10 bases separating them. In germline, CDR1 is DFQATT, CDR2 SNEGSKA (reference sequence). CDR3 sequence (DNA): TGCAGTGCTAGGGCCCCGGGGGGCTACACCTTC. Translated, it gives CSARAPGGYTF.

CDR3 coding DNA: TGCAGCGTTGCCCCTATGGGGGGCCCAGATACGCAGTATTTT. Its translation: CSVAPMGGPDTQYF. The J gene is TRBJ2-3, the V gene TRBV29-1; D may correspond to TRBD1 or TRBD2 (6 bases each). This CDR3 has 14 residues. Trimming pared 4 bases from V and 4 bases from J, leaving 15 bases between. Germline lookup yields CDR1 SQVTM and CDR2 ANQGSEA.

Points on this clone: One junction end does not reproduce the germline sequence, and a read error may be involved. This chain connects TRBV6-6 to TRBJ2-7; TRBD2 aligns across 8 bases. Germline V lookup: CDR1 MNHNY, CDR2 SVGAGI (reference sequence). The CDR3 extends over 14 amino acids. CDR3 loop: CASSPGGGSHEQYF. The DNA for the CDR3 is TGTGCCAGCAGCCCCGGGGGGGGCTCCCACGAGCAGTACTTC.

This chain uses TRBV5-4 with TRBJ2-3; possibly TRBD1 for D (6 bases). With 1 base removed from V and 5 bases from J, the gap between germline ends came to 11 bases. The CDR3 covers 14 residues. Germline V gives CDR1 SGHNT, CDR2 YYREEE (reference sequence). The CDR3 DNA reads as TGTGCCAGCAGCTTGACAGGGTCGGAAGATACGCAGTATTTT. Its translation: CASSLTGSEDTQYF.